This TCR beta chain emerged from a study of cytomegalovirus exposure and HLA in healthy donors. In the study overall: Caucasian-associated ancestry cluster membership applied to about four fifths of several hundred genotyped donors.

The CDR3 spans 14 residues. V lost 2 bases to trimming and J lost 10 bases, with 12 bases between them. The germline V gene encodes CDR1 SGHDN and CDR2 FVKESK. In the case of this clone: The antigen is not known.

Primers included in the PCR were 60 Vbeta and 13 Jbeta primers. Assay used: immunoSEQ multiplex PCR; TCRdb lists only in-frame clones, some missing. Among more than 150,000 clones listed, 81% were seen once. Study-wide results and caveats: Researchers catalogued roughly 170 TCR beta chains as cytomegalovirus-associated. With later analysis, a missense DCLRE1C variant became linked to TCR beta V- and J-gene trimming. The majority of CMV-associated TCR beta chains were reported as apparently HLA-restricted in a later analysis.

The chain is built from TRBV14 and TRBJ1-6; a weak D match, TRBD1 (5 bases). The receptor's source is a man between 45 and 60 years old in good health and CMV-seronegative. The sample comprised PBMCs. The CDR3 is CASSQQGWISPLHF. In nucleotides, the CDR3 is TGTGCCAGCAGCCAACAGGGCTGGATCTCACCCCTCCACTTT.